Reported below is one T cell receptor (beta chain). Its matching antigen is unknown. The V end lost 3 bases, the J end lost 4 bases, and 7 bases lay between the germline ends. This CDR3 is built from 12 residues. Germline V lookup: CDR1 GTSNPN, CDR2 SVGIG (reference sequence). This record belongs to a study of blood T cells in healthy people across ages. Broader study findings: TCR beta diversity, measured per million T cells, fell in a roughly linear way with age.

The second PCR ran roughly 7 to 11 cycles with a sample-barcoded 5' primer and J-beta primers. Using its own MiXCR run on the 5' RACE reads, TCRdb lists one record per CDR3 protein. The repertoire includes some 1.7 million distinct CDR3 sequences, 28% of them detected once, and over 7% sits in the top ten. The chain links TRBV30 to TRBJ2-1; D gene ambiguous. Source material: blood. This TCR was sampled from a woman in her 30s in good health. In DNA, the CDR3 is TGTGCCTGGAGCCTTGGATACAATGAGCAGTTCTTC. Residues: CAWSLGYNEQFF.